This T cell receptor (beta chain) derives from a study of cytomegalovirus exposure and HLA in healthy donors (dated by TCRdb to about 2017). Background on the whole study: In an earlier analysis of 550 to 750 of the donors, 250 to 350 Gb of sequence data and 100 million or so unique TCR beta sequences from 180 million or so T cells were reported. HLA typing covered class I and class II loci at four-digit resolution. The number of donors typed differed by locus, with 629-630 for A, B, C, DRB1 and DQB1, 522 for DQA1, 600 to 610 for DPA1, and under 490 for DPB1. In a later genetic analysis, genome-wide SNP genotypes for about three fifths of the roughly 670 donors were used, and that subset was treated as a discovery cohort. The genetic ancestry cluster associated with self-reported Caucasian donors included over 80% of the approximately 430 genotyped donors. To decide whether each TCR beta V gene segment behaved as functional or pseudogenic, an earlier analysis of some 600 of the donors relied on high-throughput TCR beta sequencing. The study combined high-throughput TCR immunosequencing, statistical association of individual TCRs with disease status, and machine learning to predict cytomegalovirus infection status. Roughly 5 DR-DQ haplotypes were treated as single units for association and clustering because of strong linkage in the cohort. To study patterns of TCR occurrence, a later analysis re-analyzed previously published TCR beta repertoires from 550 to 800 donors and added high-resolution HLA genotyping. Rather than drawing on any new phenotypic data, the later analysis identified candidate immune exposures from TCR beta sequences and the way those sequences occurred across donors. The study used immunosequencing to profile the T cell repertoires of around 600 subjects and linked those repertoires to cytomegalovirus serostatus. Besides the first cohort of 666 subjects, a separate validation cohort made up of some 110 different subjects was used. Donor age, sex, ethnicity and CMV serostatus were compiled together with the repertoire data. Approximately 300 gigabases of sequencing data and around 90 million unique TCR sequences made up an early release that covered about 640 HLA-typed donors. The study was designed to test whether signatures of past pathogen exposure could be identified by cataloging public T cell receptors. Every repertoire in the discovery cohort had been generated on one and the same sequencing platform. Among about 410 genotyped donors of the cohort, an average of around 220,000 unique TCR beta nucleotide sequences was sequenced per donor, of which roughly 18% were non-productive. What the research found in general, with its limitations: In a later analysis, the rate of TCR association differed among HLA loci, with DRB1 alleles having the most associated TCRs and HLA-C alleles having the fewest. Compared with equally common non-associated chains, HLA-associated TCR beta chains in a later analysis were more clonally expanded and had lower generation probabilities. Assigning TCR associations to individual alleles was difficult when HLA alleles, especially DR and DQ, strongly co-occurred. In an earlier analysis of 587 of the donors, most TCR beta V segments were observed in productive rearrangements about 87% or about 30% of the time, broadly matching IMGT annotations. Immune exposure information for the cohort was limited to CMV serostatus. In a later analysis, several top co-occurrence clusters were reported to appear linked to parvovirus B19, influenza, CMV and Epstein-Barr virus. Some 15 rarely observed V segments, including chromosome 9 orphons, were excluded from the earlier analysis of some 590 of the donors because counts were too low. In this cohort, only TCR beta chains were sequenced, and detectable features were limited by the absence of alpha or paired-chain data. Linkage disequilibrium might explain the correlated functional status among segregating V segments, but an unknown experimental factor could not be ruled out. In both the original and validation cohorts, the classifier was reported to diagnose cytomegalovirus status with high specificity and sensitivity. Because some donors lacked HLA typing at each locus, the association tests relied only on the typed subset. A further reported finding was that TCR beta sequences accurately predicted the HLA-A and HLA-B alleles for most subjects in the first cohort. The authors suggested that the approach could potentially be generalized to other disease states and immunological phenotypes. According to a later genetic analysis, donors in an Asian-associated ancestry cluster had fewer N-insertions in productive TCRs than the approximately 670-donor mean. In the study, 150 to 200 TCR beta chains were listed as associated with cytomegalovirus. The 87-base-pair reads could not distinguish some IMGT-functional V segments, including TRBV6-2 and TRBV6-3, so those segments were excluded. While some public TCRs were present in many individuals, most TCR sequences turned up only very rarely across donors. In vitro tests confirmed that three of the cytomegalovirus-associated TCR beta chains recognize cytomegalovirus antigens. Presence/absence analyses assumed roughly uniform sequencing depth across donors, an assumption that may not hold. In a later analysis, most CMV-associated TCR beta chains were found to appear HLA-restricted, with HLA associations seemingly driven largely by CMV exposure. An association between a missense DCLRE1C variant and V-gene and J-gene trimming of TCR beta chains was found in a later genetic analysis and replicated in an independent cohort. In a later analysis, 15,000 to 20,000 TCR beta sequences were associated with specific HLA alleles at a false discovery rate of 0.05. A group of highly shared sequence variants was considered likely to be a technical artifact of the sequencing pipeline.

The cohort was made up of 500 to 850 healthy bone marrow donors. At the time of sampling, all cohort members were nominally healthy, though unrecorded immune exposures were likely present. The donor tested CMV seronegative, placing the donor among the 350 to 400 seronegative members of the cohort. A peripheral blood sample was collected from each donor, and TCR beta sequencing was performed on peripheral blood mononuclear cells. Genomic DNA was extracted from the blood cell samples with the Qiagen DNeasy Blood Extraction Kit. Details on this clone: This clone's antigen is unknown. The sample holds no much larger clone one base away, and base qualities are not on file.

Library preparation employed the immunoSEQ multiplex PCR assay. The multiplex PCR relied on a mix of 60 forward primers for TCR Vbeta segments and 13 reverse primers for TCR Jbeta segments. The CDR3 region of rearranged TCR beta genes was amplified from genomic DNA by a multiplex PCR assay. The Illumina HiSeq System was used to sequence the amplified TCR beta libraries as 87-base-pair reads. Per the authors' processing: A later analysis tallied roughly 78 million unique TCR beta chains across the 660 or so repertoires, and about 12 million of those chains were shared by two or more donors. To remove PCR and sequencing errors, raw reads were error-corrected and collapsed into unique sequences using a nearest-neighbor algorithm that merged closely related sequences. CDR3 sequences were aligned to IMGT reference sequences to assign V, D and J gene segments. For a sequence to be retained, a match of at least six nucleotides to both a V gene segment and a J gene segment was required. A rearrangement was called productive if the CDR3 had no stop codons and remained in frame with V and J, and every other rearrangement was called non-productive. CDR3 was defined according to IMGT convention as the region running from the second conserved V-encoded cysteine to the conserved J-encoded phenylalanine. The earlier analysis of some 580 of the donors excluded any sequence lacking an unambiguous match to a single V gene segment. In an earlier analysis of a few hundred of the donors, V segments were called functional above 56.7% productive rearrangements and were called segregating when the between-donor standard deviation exceeded 5%. A statistical classification framework was built for diagnosing cytomegalovirus status from the catalog of TCR beta chain sequences. A later analysis assigned V and J genes by comparing TCR nucleotide sequences with IMGT/GENE-DB human TR gene sequences. A later analysis assigned CDR3 sequences and most-parsimonious VDJ recombination scenarios with the TCRdist pipeline. In a later analysis, every TCR beta chain was defined by the combination of its CDR3 amino acid sequence and its V-gene family, and reads without a unique V-gene family were dropped. To address suspected cross-contamination and a sequencing artifact, a later analysis removed several hundred highly shared, low-generation-probability nucleotide sequences. In a later analysis, a clonal expansion index for each public chain was calculated from normalized within-repertoire ranks of inferred template counts. In a later analysis, generation probabilities were computed using a VDJ recombination model fitted to out-of-frame rearrangements, and the results were checked against IGoR. In a later analysis, hypergeometric tests were used to score TCR-TCR, TCR-HLA and TCR-CMV co-occurrence, with a repertoire-size bias correction applied to TCR pairs. To estimate false discovery rates, a later analysis permuted the HLA or CMV assignments 20 times. A later analysis grouped co-occurring TCRs with DBSCAN, adding TCRdist sequence similarity when clustering within HLA-allele-positive subsets. Repertoires with fewer than 30,000 or more than 120,000 public chains were left out of co-occurrence clustering, as were several repertoires with anomalous nucleotide sharing. TCRdb carries this immuneACCESS record with in-frame sequences only. Its versions omit some clonotypes, under half of them owing to an unresolved V gene in the studies checked, with the rest unexplained. The V and J calls and clone size come from that table; D and trimming were worked out from the DNA. The sample table records about 110,000 clones; roughly four fifths of these occur just once. Of the sample, about 2% falls within the top ten clones.

V sheds 4 bases and J sheds 1 base, leaving 14 bases between their ends. The CDR3 holds 15 amino acids from the cysteine to the phenylalanine. Of all the DNA, just the CDR3 is kept, 45 bases in frame from base 1. The germline V gene supplies CDR1 SGDLS and CDR2 YYNGEE. The V and J genes are TRBV9 and TRBJ1-1; TRBD1 might be the D gene, on 5 matching bases. Sequenced material: PBMCs. The receptor was isolated from a man between 18 and 29 years old in good health and CMV-seronegative. For the CDR3, the sequence is CASSLGLGGNTEAFF. The nucleotide sequence is given as TGTGCCAGCAGCTTGGGTCTGGGGGGGAACACTGAAGCTTTCTTT.